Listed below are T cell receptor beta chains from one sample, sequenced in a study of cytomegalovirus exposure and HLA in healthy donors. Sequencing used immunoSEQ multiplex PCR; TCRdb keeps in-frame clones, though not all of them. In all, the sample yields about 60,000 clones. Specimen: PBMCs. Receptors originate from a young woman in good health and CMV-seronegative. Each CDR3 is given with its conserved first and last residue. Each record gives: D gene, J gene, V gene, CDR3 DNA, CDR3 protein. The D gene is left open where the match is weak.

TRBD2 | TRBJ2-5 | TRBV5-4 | TGTGCCAGCAGCCTACTAGCGGGGAAGGGAGAGACCCAGTACTTC | CASSLLAGKGETQYF
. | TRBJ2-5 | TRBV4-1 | TGCGCCAGTGGCCACCCGGGAATCGAGACCCAGTACTTC | CASGHPGIETQYF
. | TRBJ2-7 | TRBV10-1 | TGCGCCAGCAGTGATTATCCAGGGTCCTACGAGCAGTACTTC | CASSDYPGSYEQYF
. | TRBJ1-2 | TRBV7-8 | TGTGCCAGCAGCTTGCGAGGCTACACCTTC | CASSLRGYTF
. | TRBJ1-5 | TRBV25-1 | TGTGCCAGCAGTGAAGTGGGGGGAAGGGACCAGCCCCAGCATTTT | CASSEVGGRDQPQHF
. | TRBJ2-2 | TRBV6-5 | TGTGCCAGCAGTTACTGGGGTCGAGGGGGAACCGGGGAGCTGTTTTTT | CASSYWGRGGTGELFF
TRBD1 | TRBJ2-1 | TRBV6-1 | TGTGCCAGCAAGGGGGCCTGGACCTACAATGAGCAGTTCTTC | CASKGAWTYNEQFF
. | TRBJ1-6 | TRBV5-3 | TGTGCCAGAGGTCTCGGGAACAATCATAATTCGCCCCTCCACTTT | CARGLGNNHNSPLHF
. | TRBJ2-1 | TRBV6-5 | . | CASSPSVAGGARFF
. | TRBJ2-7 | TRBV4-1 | TGCGCCAGCAGCTTCCCCGGCGGAGCGGTCTACGAGCAGTACTTC | CASSFPGGAVYEQYF
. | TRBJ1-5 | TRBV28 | TGTGCCAGCAGTCCCCCCCGGACAGCCCCATTTAGCAATCAGCCCCAGCATTTT | CASSPPRTAPFSNQPQHF
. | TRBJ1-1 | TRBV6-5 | TGTGCCAGCAGTCCTTCCTGGGCCACTGAAGCTTTCTTT | CASSPSWATEAFF
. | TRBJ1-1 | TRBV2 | TGTGCCAGCAGAACCGAGACAGGGAACACTGAAGCTTTCTTT | CASRTETGNTEAFF
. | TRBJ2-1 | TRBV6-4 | TGTGCCAGCAGTGCTCAAGTACAGGAAGAGCAGTTCTTC | CASSAQVQEEQFF
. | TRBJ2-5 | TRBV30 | TGTGCCTGGAGGTCCAGGGAAGAGACCCAGTACTTC | CAWRSREETQYF
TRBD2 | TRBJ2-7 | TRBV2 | TGTGCCAGCAGGCGGGGGTTACTGAGCTACGAGCAGTACTTC | CASRRGLLSYEQYF
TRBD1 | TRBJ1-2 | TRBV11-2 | TGTGCCAGCAGCGTTGACAGGGACTATGGCTACACCTTC | CASSVDRDYGYTF
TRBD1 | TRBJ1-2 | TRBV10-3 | TGTGCCATCAGTGAGAGGGACAGACCCCCCTATGGCTACACCTTC | CAISERDRPPYGYTF
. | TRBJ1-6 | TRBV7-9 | TGTGCCAGCAGCTTTGGCCGTTTGCCCCTCCACTTT | CASSFGRLPLHF
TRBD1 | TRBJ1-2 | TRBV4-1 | TGCGCCAGCAGCCCCCAGGGGGGCAGAGCAGTCGTTGGGAATGGCTACACCTTC | CASSPQGGRAVVGNGYTF
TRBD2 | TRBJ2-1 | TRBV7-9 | TGTGCCAGCAGCTTTAGCGGGAGCAATGAGCAGTTCTTC | CASSFSGSNEQFF
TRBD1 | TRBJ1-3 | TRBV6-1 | TGTGCCAGCAGTGAAGCCCCTGACAGGGGTGGCACCATATATTTT | CASSEAPDRGGTIYF
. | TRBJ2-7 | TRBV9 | TGTGCCAGCAGCGTAGGTCGCGGGTACTTTGGGGACGAGCAGTACTTC | CASSVGRGYFGDEQYF
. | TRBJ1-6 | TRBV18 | TGTGCCAGCTCACCAACCGGGGGAAGCTCCTATAATTCACCCCTCCACTTT | CASSPTGGSSYNSPLHF
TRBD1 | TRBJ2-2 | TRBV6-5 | TGTGCCAGCAGGCCGGGACAGGGGGCCACCGGGGAGCTGTTTTTT | CASRPGQGATGELFF
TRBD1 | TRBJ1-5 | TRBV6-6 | TGTGCCAGCAACCCGACAGGGGTCAGGCAGCCCCAGCATTTT | CASNPTGVRQPQHF
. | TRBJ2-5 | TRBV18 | TGTGCCAGCTCACCTCCGGGACTCAGACAAGAGACCCAGTACTTC | CASSPPGLRQETQYF
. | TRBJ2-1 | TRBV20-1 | TGCAGTGTTCCTGGGCGGGAATCGAAGTTCTTC | CSVPGRESKFF
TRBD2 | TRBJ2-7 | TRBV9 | TGTGCCAGCAGCCCCCGGGGGAGAGCGGGGACTTACGAGCAGTACTTC | CASSPRGRAGTYEQYF